This entry is about one T cell receptor beta chain. These data originate in a study of shared clonotypes between healthy human individuals. This CDR3 is built from 15 residues. Per germline, CDR1 ENHRY and CDR2 SYGVKD. Unmatched junction bases numbered 7, after V lost 8 bases and J lost 0 bases. Clones were sequenced by immunoSEQ multiplex PCR, and TCRdb holds only the in-frame ones, with some missing. This table holds some 380,000 clones, 90% to 98% found once. Sample: memory CD8+ T cells sorted from blood. This sample's subset: CD45RO+ cells pooled with CCR7-negative TemRA cells. The sequence was obtained from a man in his thirties or forties in good health. The J gene is TRBJ2-3, the V gene TRBV10-3, with 8 bases aligning to TRBD2. In DNA form, the CDR3 reads TGTGCCATCCGGGCGGGAGGTGGGAGCACAGATACGCAGTATTTT. It is translated as CAIRAGGGSTDTQYF.